This T cell receptor (beta chain) is drawn from a study of neurological immune-mediated disorders. Findings and caveats of the study: The greatest TCR clonal expansion occurred in HTLV-1-associated myelopathy and the least in multiple sclerosis, which fell below healthy controls.

As for the cDNA, it was generated by 5'RACE with 10-nucleotide random UMIs. In each sequencing run, over 180 million TCR-beta sequences were generated from 15-18 subjects. TCRdb reprocessed the 5' RACE reads via MiXCR and lists one record per CDR3 protein. Of 70,000 to 95,000 distinct CDR3 sequences in the sample, 13% were seen once. Stated time point: longitudinal time-point 2. The study built unsorted libraries from 2 million PBMCs kept at -80 C. This clonotype was recorded many times. Its antigen is as yet unknown. The CDR3 length is 16 residues. The ends lost 3 bases at V and 5 bases at J; junction bases unmatched: 10. CDR1 and CDR2 (germline): SGDLS, YYNGEE.

This sequence joins TRBV9 and TRBJ2-2, with 7 positions matching TRBD1. This clonotype was obtained from a female donor with HTLV-1-associated myelopathy (HAM/TSP). Input material: PBMCs. The CDR3 DNA reads as TGTGCCAGCAGCGCAGACAGGGTGATGAGAACCGGGGAGCTGTTTTTT. Translating gives CASSADRVMRTGELFF.